What follows are 5 T cell receptor beta chains derived from one specimen sequenced in a study of response to subunit inactivated influenza vaccine. TCRdb re-derived calls from the RT-PCR reads in MiXCR, one entry per CDR3 protein. The sample includes about 650,000 distinct CDR3 sequences, 14% of them seen just once. The specimen comprised PBMCs from blood, sampled around 14 days before vaccination. The origin of the receptors is a man aged 50-59 years who received an inactivated influenza vaccine.

This chain uses TRBV7-9 with TRBJ2-1, with TRBD2 identical over 7 bases. V lost 1 base to trimming and J lost 2 bases; unmatched junction nucleotides: 5. Germline CDR1 reads SEHNR; CDR2 reads FQNEAQ (reference sequence). CDR3 length equals 16 residues. The CDR3 bases are TGTGCCAGCAGCTTAGGGGCGGGGGTAACCTACAATGAGCAGTTCTTC. Its translation is CASSLGAGVTYNEQFF.

The chain has TRBV6-5 and TRBJ2-1; 9 bases are a match to TRBD2. Germline loops: CDR1 MNHEY, CDR2 SVGAGI. The CDR3 has 15 residues. V lost 0 bases, J lost 7 bases, and 4 bases stayed unmatched. CDR3 in amino acids: CASSYSGGRVNEQFF. The CDR3 nucleotides read TGTGCCAGCAGTTACTCAGGCGGGAGGGTTAATGAGCAGTTCTTC.

There are a few counts of this clonotype. V is TRBV7-9 and J is TRBJ2-7; D may be TRBD2 (6 bases). Germline V gives CDR1 SEHNR, CDR2 FQNEAQ (reference sequence). The V end lost 3 bases, the J end lost 8 bases, and 11 bases lay between the germline ends. CDR3 length: 12 amino acids. The CDR3 bases are TGTGCCAGCAGCTTTTTAGGGACTCAGCAGTACTTC. This gives the protein CASSFLGTQQYF.

This clonotype was detected ten times or more. CDR3 residues: CASSPPYRGEYPYEQYF. The CDR3 DNA sequence: TGCGCCAGCAGCCCCCCATACAGGGGAGAGTACCCCTACGAGCAGTACTTC. This chain links TRBV4-1 with TRBJ2-7; 7 positions match TRBD1. The J segment lost 2 bases and the V segment lost 4 bases, leaving 14 bases of the junction unmatched. CDR1 is MGHRA and CDR2 is YSYEKL in the germline V gene. CDR3 length equals 17 residues.

This clonotype was recorded a few times. The J gene is TRBJ2-2, the V gene TRBV28; 7 bases match TRBD2. CDR3 size: 15 residues. Germline loops: CDR1 MDHEN, CDR2 SYDVKM. The ends lost 8 bases at V and 0 bases at J; junction bases unmatched: 6. The CDR3 region has the DNA TGTGCCAGCGGCGGGCTAGCGGCGAACACCGGGGAGCTGTTTTTT. It encodes CASGGLAANTGELFF.